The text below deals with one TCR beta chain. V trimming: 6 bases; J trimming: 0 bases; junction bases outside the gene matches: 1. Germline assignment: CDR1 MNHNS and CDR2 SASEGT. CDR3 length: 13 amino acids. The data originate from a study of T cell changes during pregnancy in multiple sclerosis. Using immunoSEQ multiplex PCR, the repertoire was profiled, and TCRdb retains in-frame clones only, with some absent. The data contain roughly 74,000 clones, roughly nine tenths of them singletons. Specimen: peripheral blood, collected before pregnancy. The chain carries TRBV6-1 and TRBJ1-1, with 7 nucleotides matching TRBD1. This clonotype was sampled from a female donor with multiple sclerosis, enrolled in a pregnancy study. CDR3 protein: CASRGQLNTEAFF. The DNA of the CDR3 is TGTGCCAGCAGGGGACAGCTGAACACTGAAGCTTTCTTT.